This TCR beta chain was captured in a study of T cells expressing NK-cell markers. For the study at large: Cells sorted as CD3+CD56+NKG2C+, CD3+CD56+NKG2C- and CD3+CD56-NKG2C+ T cells supplied the TCR beta repertoires. Seven sequenced donors out of eight were HCMV-seropositive, one seronegative.

Study results and caveats: Evidence did not settle whether expanded NKG2C+ T cell clones targeted HCMV.

About this clonotype: Antigen: not known.

TCRdb derives one entry per CDR3 protein from the 5' RACE reads, leaving out DNA. In total, the table holds about 540,000 distinct CDR3 sequences. CDR1 is SQVTM and CDR2 is ANQGSEA in the germline V gene. The CDR3 has 13 amino acids. The TCR was taken from a man aged 18 to 29 in good health. The specimen was blood T cells: a sorted CD56 or NKG2C T cell subset, CD4+ or CD8+ T cells, or bulk PBMC T cells (not recorded which). This rearrangement joins TRBV29-1 to TRBJ1-1. This chain's CDR3 is CSVEERLNTEAFF.